This TCR beta chain appears in the sequencing data of a study of CD8+ T cells in alopecia areata (dated by TCRdb to the late 2010s). Describing the broader study: The study used high-throughput TCRbeta sequencing to examine T cell clonal expansion in alopecia areata, in both the C3H/HeJ mouse model and human patients. Clonality in the scalp was compared among normal scalp (n=4), patchy alopecia areata scalp (n=8), and alopecia totalis/universalis scalp (n=8). RNA was extracted with the PAXgene miRNA kit for fixed scalp, the miRNeasy kit for PBMCs, and the RNeasy kit for mouse skin. On the human side, TCRbeta sequencing was run on scalp tissue and on sorted CD4+ and CD8+ peripheral blood T cells from healthy controls and from alopecia areata patients with either patchy or totalis/universalis disease. Amplification of TCRbeta CDR3 regions was done by immunoSEQ multiplex PCR using 35 Vbeta forward primers and 13 Jbeta reverse primers. The investigation overall reported the following: Compared with normal scalp, lesional scalp had higher clonality and more expanded CD8+ clones, particularly in alopecia totalis/universalis, a pattern that suggests antigenic drive. Shared TCR sequences between patients were less evident than in mice, which may be partly attributable to HLA diversity in the patient population. Scalp TCR repertoire analysis is complicated because resident alphabeta T cells in normal human skin are also sequenced, whereas mouse skin is dominated by gammadelta T cells.

Receptor amplification or capture employed the immunoSEQ multiplex PCR assay. For TCR sequencing, RNA was extracted from every sample and reverse transcribed into cDNA to serve as template. First-strand cDNA was synthesized using SuperScript III with a 2:1 mix of oligo-dT and random hexamers. A synthetic immune receptor repertoire was used to gauge amplification bias, and whatever bias remained was removed computationally. The source study handled its data this way. Raw reads were preprocessed to remove errors, and CDR3 was defined by IMGT conventions from the conserved cysteine to phenylalanine. Clonality was calculated as 1 minus Shannon entropy normalized by log2 of the number of productive unique TCRs. Whether scalp clones were CD4 or CD8 was inferred by matching scalp TCRbeta sequences against CD4 and CD8 repertoires sorted from blood. TCRdb stores this immuneACCESS table with in-frame sequences only. Part of the clones is absent; in the studies checked, under half of the shortfall reflects unresolved V genes, and no reason is known for the rest. D and trimming were read from the DNA, whereas the V and J calls and clone size are those reported in that table. This sample has 150,000 to 200,000 clones in its table, and 45% to 60% of those were observed once. The ten largest clones capture 4% to 5.5% of the sample.

This clone was seen a few times. Its antigen is unknown. No quality values exist for individual bases; no much larger clone is one base distant. V is pruned by 8 bases and J by 0 bases, leaving 7 bases of the junction without a gene match. Taken from the germline V gene, the CDR1 and CDR2 loops are MGHDK and SYGVNS. The CDR3 starts with the cysteine, ends with the phenylalanine, and has 16 residues. The retained sequence is limited to the CDR3, 48 bases, with the frame set at the first base. PBMCs were separated by density centrifugation and stained for CD3, CD4 and CD8, after which CD4+ and CD8+ T cells were sorted on a FACSAria. Scalp biopsies and blood samples were provided by unaffected controls.

The TCR sequence derives from a human donor in good health. Rearrangement joined TRBV25-1 to TRBJ2-1; TRBD2 fits 10 bases in the junction. Sequencing used CD4+ T cells sorted from blood. CDR3 protein: CASGETSGPSYNEQFF. In nucleotides, the sequence is TGTGCCAGCGGGGAGACTAGCGGGCCCTCCTACAATGAGCAGTTCTTC.